Listed below are T cell receptor beta chains from one sample, sequenced in a study of blood T cell repertoires in COVID-19. This table comes from immunoSEQ multiplex PCR, and its TCRdb copy is limited to in-frame clones, with some not included. Among approximately 200,000 clones, approximately 90% were seen once, and the ten largest hold about 6%. Sequenced: peripheral blood. These receptors all come from a man between 60 and 75 years old who had recovered from COVID-19. The CDR3 runs from the conserved cysteine through the conserved F or W. D genes are given only for firm matches.

d_gene: -; v_gene: TRBV3-1/TRBV3-2; CDR3aa: CASSQAKWGANTGELFF
d_gene: TRBD1; v_gene: TRBV30; CDR3aa: CAWSPGQGIANSPLHF
d_gene: -; v_gene: TRBV9; CDR3aa: CASSVGRGPYDEQFF
d_gene: TRBD1; v_gene: TRBV7-2; CDR3aa: CASSFTGGVGGYTF
d_gene: -; v_gene: TRBV9; CDR3aa: CASSAWHSQKAGNTIYF
d_gene: -; v_gene: TRBV2; CDR3aa: CASSQDSSYGYTF
d_gene: -; v_gene: TRBV14; CDR3aa: CASSQPGRYYEQYF
d_gene: -; v_gene: TRBV25-1; CDR3aa: CASSDPMRLQETQYF
d_gene: -; v_gene: TRBV9; CDR3aa: CASSAGSGANVLTF
d_gene: -; v_gene: TRBV14; CDR3aa: CASSPGHSGNTIYF
d_gene: TRBD1; v_gene: TRBV11-2; CDR3aa: CASSSPGTGNYYEQYF
d_gene: TRBD2; v_gene: TRBV4-2; CDR3aa: CASSQNLAGGSIYEQYF
d_gene: -; v_gene: TRBV4-1; CDR3aa: CASSQVWADNTEAFF
d_gene: TRBD2; v_gene: TRBV27; CDR3aa: CASSLSSRGSSYEQYF
d_gene: -; v_gene: TRBV3-1/TRBV3-2; CDR3aa: CASSPGQGNHEQYF
d_gene: -; v_gene: TRBV5-5; CDR3aa: CASSFSPKRSPNEQFF
d_gene: -; v_gene: TRBV5-4; CDR3aa: CASSSQVDASTDTQYF
d_gene: -; v_gene: TRBV19; CDR3aa: CASSIGGTVTYEQYF
d_gene: TRBD2; v_gene: TRBV28; CDR3aa: CATILAGAGELFF
d_gene: TRBD2; v_gene: TRBV5-1; CDR3aa: CASSGLTSGRVSEQFF
d_gene: TRBD1; v_gene: TRBV9; CDR3aa: CASSSRQGAGELFF
d_gene: TRBD2; v_gene: TRBV10-3; CDR3aa: CAISSLAGASTDTQYF
d_gene: TRBD2; v_gene: TRBV6-5; CDR3aa: CASSHTSGAYNEQFF
d_gene: -; v_gene: TRBV27; CDR3aa: CASRGRLSYEQYF